This T cell receptor beta chain was sequenced for a study of radiation and T cells in renal cell carcinoma. General study results and limits: Only small tumor regions of roughly 1 g were sampled. Irradiated tumors held more dominant CDR3 motifs than control tumors.

This clone came up a few times. Its specificity is not known. TCRdb's table, derived via immunoSEQ multiplex PCR, lists solely in-frame clones and lacks some. The sample contains 15,000 to 20,000 clones, about half of which appear only once. Looked up from germline, CDR1 is SQVTM and CDR2 is ANQGSEA. This CDR3 contains 13 residues. Between the trimmed V and J ends, which lost 1 base and 12 bases, there was a span of 18 bases. Treatment denoted: 15 Gy SBRT to primary tumor, nephrectomy 4 weeks later. Nephrectomy followed 15 Gy stereotactic body radiation by 4 weeks. Clear cell pathology was present in this patient's renal cell carcinoma.

The V and J genes are TRBV29-1 and TRBJ1-2; D may be TRBD1 (6 bases). The clonotype originates from a woman aged 55-70 years with renal cell carcinoma. Specimen: tumor tissue, collected from a patient whose treatment included radiotherapy and nephrectomy. The CDR3 reads CSVEAPRGRTHTF. CDR3 bases: TGCAGCGTTGAAGCACCCAGGGGCAGAACCCACACCTTC.